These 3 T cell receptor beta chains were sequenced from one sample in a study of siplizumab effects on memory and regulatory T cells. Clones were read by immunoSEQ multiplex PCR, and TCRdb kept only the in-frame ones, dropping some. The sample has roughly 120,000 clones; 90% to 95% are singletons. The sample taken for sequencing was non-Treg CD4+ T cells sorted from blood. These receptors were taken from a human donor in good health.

The CDR3 coding sequence is TGTGCCAGTAGTAGGATTCCGGGGGCCGGGGAGCTGTTTTTT. Translated: CASSRIPGAGELFF. The chain uses TRBV19 and TRBJ2-2; D may be TRBD2 (6 bases). The germline V gene has CDR1 LNHDA and CDR2 SQIVND (reference sequence). The CDR3 has 14 amino acids. Between the trimmed V and J ends, which lost 4 bases and 6 bases, there was a span of 12 bases.

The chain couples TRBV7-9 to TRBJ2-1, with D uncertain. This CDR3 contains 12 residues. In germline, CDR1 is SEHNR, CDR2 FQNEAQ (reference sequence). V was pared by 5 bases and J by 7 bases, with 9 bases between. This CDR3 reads CASSPRRNEQFF. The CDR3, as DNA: TGTGCCAGCAGCCCAAGACGGAATGAGCAGTTCTTC.

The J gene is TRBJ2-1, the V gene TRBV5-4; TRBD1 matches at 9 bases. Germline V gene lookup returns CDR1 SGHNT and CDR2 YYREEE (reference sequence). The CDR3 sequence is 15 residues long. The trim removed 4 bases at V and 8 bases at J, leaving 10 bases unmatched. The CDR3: CASSGRTGVSDEQFF. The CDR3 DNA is TGTGCCAGCAGCGGACGGACAGGGGTTAGCGATGAGCAGTTCTTC.